The 4 T cell receptor beta chains below come from one sample, sequenced in a study of blood T cell repertoires in COVID-19. Profiled with immunoSEQ multiplex PCR; TCRdb holds only in-frame clones, not every one. This sample yields approximately 240,000 clones, of which more than 65% are seen a single time; roughly 4% belongs to the top ten. Sequencing input: peripheral blood. Receptors originate from a middle-aged woman with active or convalescent COVID-19.

In this sample, this clone turned up once. CDR3 nucleotides: TGTGCCAGCAGCCCACAGCCCAAGGAGCCCCAGCATTTT. Translated, it gives CASSPQPKEPQHF. The V call is TRBV3-1 (or the pseudogene TRBV3-2), the J call TRBJ1-5, with D unclear. Looked up from germline, CDR1 is LGHDT and CDR2 is YNNKEL (reference sequence). V shed 4 bases and J shed 8 bases, with 12 bases lying between them. The CDR3 loop spans 13 amino acids.

This CDR3 is CASSFELADDTQYF. For the CDR3, the DNA is TGTGCCAGCAGTTTCGAGCTAGCGGATGATACGCAGTATTTT. This chain joins TRBV6-2 or TRBV6-3 and TRBJ2-3, with 7 bases matching TRBD2. CDR1 and CDR2 from the germline V gene are MNHEY and SVGEGT. V was clipped by 4 bases and J by 6 bases; unmatched bases: 7. The CDR3 is 14 residues long.

The chain is built from TRBV30 and TRBJ2-7; a weak D match, TRBD2 (6 bases). The CDR3 is 11 amino acids. Trimming removed 2 bases at V and 6 bases at J, with 8 bases between. Per the germline V gene, CDR1 is GTSNPN and CDR2 is SVGIG (reference sequence). CDR3 amino acids: CAWSMGGEQYV. The CDR3 nucleotides read TGTGCCTGGAGTATGGGGGGCGAGCAGTACGTC.

The chain joins TRBV5-4 to TRBJ1-2; a weak D match, TRBD1 (5 bases). CDR3 size: 16 residues. Per the germline V gene, CDR1 is SGHNT and CDR2 is YYREEE (reference sequence). V shed 0 bases and J shed 3 bases, with 15 bases lying between them. The CDR3 DNA follows: TGTGCCAGCAGCTTGGCGTATACAGGCTCCGACTATGGCTACACCTTC. Amino acid sequence: CASSLAYTGSDYGYTF.